This T cell receptor (beta chain) stems from a study of human T cells and chemical hapten exposure. Study background: An approximately 2 cm by approximately 2 cm inner upper arm patch received 2% DPC for sensitization. Patients received weekly diphenylcyclopropenone doses to the scalp throughout the roughly 24-week study.

This CDR3 contains 13 residues. Trimming stripped 10 bases from V and 12 bases from J, with 24 bases between. Documented time point: patch test 2, 6 weeks after DPC sensitization. Treatment defined: therapeutic diphenylcyclopropenone sensitization with weekly scalp DPC. Someone pulled total RNA out of unfractionated whole blood. The donor pool consisted of alopecia patients aged 18 to 70 years, considered suitable for DPC. Individual cDNA molecules in this library carried unique molecular identifiers. TCRdb re-analysed the RACE reads in MiXCR, keeping a single row per CDR3 protein. The repertoire holds 40,000 or so distinct CDR3 sequences, with more than 9% as singletons.

The receptor was derived from a woman aged 30 to 39 with alopecia areata. Some clones in this sample may be carry-over from other donors' samples. This rearrangement joins TRBV12-3 or TRBV12-4 to TRBJ1-1; D might be TRBD1 (6 bases). Sequencing was performed on whole blood, taken in connection with sensitization to the hapten diphenylcyclopropenone (DPC). CDR3 protein: CAISGAGESRSFF. The CDR3 bases are TGTGCCATCTCAGGGGCAGGGGAGTCGCGATCTTTCTTT.